This T cell receptor beta chain was identified during a study of blood T cell repertoires in COVID-19. Study-level background: Material from acute and convalescent COVID-19 was sourced from the United States, Italy and Spain.

Authors' processing steps: Amplification of reference gene primers was used by the study to estimate nucleated cell counts. TCRdb's copy holds only in-frame clones and misses some; the assay was immunoSEQ multiplex PCR. V and J calls and clone size are as listed in that table; D and trimming were resolved from the DNA. The table records some 260,000 clones, 70% to 85% of them present only once. Worth noting for this clone: In the same sample, other DNA sequences code for this CDR3.

The junction had 3 bases not matched to a gene; V was cut back by 6 bases and J by 1 base. This CDR3 contains 14 residues. CDR1 and CDR2 (germline): MDHEN, SYDVKM. The sample was peripheral blood. The source is a woman aged 80 or older with active or convalescent COVID-19. The V and J genes are TRBV28 and TRBJ1-3, with 7 bases that match TRBD1. CDR3 coding DNA: TGTGCCAGCAGCTCAGGGGGTTCTGGAAACACCATATATTTT. Translating it yields CASSSGGSGNTIYF.